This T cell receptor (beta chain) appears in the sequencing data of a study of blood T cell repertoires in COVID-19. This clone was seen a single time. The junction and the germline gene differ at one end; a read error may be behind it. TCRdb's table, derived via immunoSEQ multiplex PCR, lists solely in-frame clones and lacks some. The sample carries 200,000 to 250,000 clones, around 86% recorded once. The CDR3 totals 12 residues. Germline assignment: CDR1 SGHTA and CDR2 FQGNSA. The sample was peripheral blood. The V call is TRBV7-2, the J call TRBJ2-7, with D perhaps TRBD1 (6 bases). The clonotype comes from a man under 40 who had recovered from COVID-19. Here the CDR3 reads CASSLPRGQLDF. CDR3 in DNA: TGTGCCAGCAGCTTACCCAGGGGTCAATTGGACTTC.